This entry lists 10 T cell receptor beta chains sequenced from one sample in a study of patients and donors after allogeneic stem cell transplantation. TCRdb called the RT-PCR reads again in MiXCR, with one record for every CDR3 protein. The sample lists about 960,000 distinct CDR3 sequences; roughly 18% were seen once. The specimen sequenced was blood, either unsorted or a sorted T cell fraction (not recorded which). The source of these receptors is a human donor who was either an allogeneic HSCT recipient or a stem cell or donor lymphocyte infusion donor (not recorded which). It is not recorded whose cells these are; they may come from a transplant donor.

The chain employs TRBV10-3 and TRBJ2-7; D is perhaps TRBD2 (5 bases). Germline lookup yields CDR1 ENHRY and CDR2 SYGVKD. This CDR3 has 16 amino acids. The V end lost 2 bases, the J end lost 0 bases, and 14 bases lay between the germline ends. The CDR3 bases are TGTGCCATCAGTGAGCCGGGGTCGGGGAACTCCTACGAGCAGTACTTC. This sequence encodes CAISEPGSGNSYEQYF.

The CDR3 loop is CASRARTGVISGANVLTF. CDR3 coding DNA: TGTGCCAGCAGAGCCCGGACAGGGGTCATCTCTGGGGCCAACGTCCTGACTTTC. This chain links TRBV6-1 with TRBJ2-6; TRBD1 agrees at 9 bases. Germline CDR1 reads MNHNS; CDR2 reads SASEGT. The ends lost 6 bases at V and 0 bases at J; junction bases unmatched: 9. This CDR3 is 18 amino acids long.

The J gene is TRBJ2-1, the V gene TRBV5-1; 13 nucleotides match TRBD2. The V gene's germline CDR1 is SGHRS and CDR2 YFSETQ. The V segment lost 2 bases and the J segment 7 bases; nucleotides outside the gene matches: 9. The CDR3 consists of 17 residues. The CDR3 coding sequence is TGCGCCAGCAGCTTCACTAGCGGGAGGGCTGCAAGAAATGAGCAGTTCTTC. This gives the protein CASSFTSGRAARNEQFF. Full variable domain (remainder filled in from reference TRBV5-1 and TRBJ2-1): KAGVTQTPRYLIKTRGQQVTLSCSPISGHRSVSWYQQTPGQGLQFLFEYFSETQRNKGNFPGRFSGRQFSNSRSEMNVSTLELGDSALYLCASSFTSGRAARNEQFFGPGTRLTVL.

The rearrangement links TRBV12-3 or TRBV12-4 to TRBJ2-7; no firm D call. V lost 5 bases to trimming and J lost 2 bases, with 22 bases between them. The CDR3 contains 17 residues. Written as DNA, the CDR3 is TGTGCCAGCAGTCCCCGGACGGAACCCGTCGTGACCTACGAGCAGTACTTC. Its translation is CASSPRTEPVVTYEQYF.

The chain uses TRBV7-8 and TRBJ2-7; a weak D match, TRBD1 (5 bases). The CDR3 has 15 residues. Trimming took off 1 base at V and 3 bases at J, with 13 bases between the two ends. From germline, CDR1 is SGHVS and CDR2 FQNEAQ. CDR3 loop: CASSLGGRTLYEQYF. Written as DNA, the CDR3 is TGTGCCAGCAGCTTAGGAGGCAGGACACTCTACGAGCAGTACTTC.

The chain is built from TRBV4-3 and TRBJ1-3; TRBD1 matches at 8 bases. Trimming took 0 bases from V and 0 from J; bases not matched to a gene: 4. The CDR3 is 17 amino acids. The germline V gene has CDR1 LGHNA and CDR2 YSLEER. This chain's CDR3 is CASSQEPTGASGNTIYF. The CDR3, as DNA: TGCGCCAGCAGCCAAGAGCCGACAGGGGCCTCTGGAAACACCATATATTTT.

V usage is TRBV28 and J usage is TRBJ1-2; no clear D gene. The CDR3 is 14 residues long. The V end was cut by 6 bases, the J end by 4 bases, with 15 bases between. In germline, CDR1 is MDHEN, CDR2 SYDVKM. The CDR3 coding sequence is TGTGCCAGCAGAACTGCCGGAGGCAGCTATGGCTACACCTTC. Encoded protein: CASRTAGGSYGYTF.

The rearrangement links TRBV30 to TRBJ2-5; D perhaps matches TRBD2 (6 bases). The CDR3 runs 15 residues. Germline CDR1 GTSNPN, CDR2 SVGIG (reference sequence). V gave up 0 bases and J gave up 0 bases, with 11 bases separating them. The CDR3 protein is CAWSVQAGHQETQYF. The DNA of the CDR3 is TGTGCCTGGAGTGTTCAAGCGGGCCACCAAGAGACCCAGTACTTC. The full variable domain, rest sourced from reference TRBV30 and TRBJ2-5, is SQTIHQWPATLVQPVGSPLSLECTVEGTSNPNLYWYRQAAGRGLQLLFYSVGIGQISSEVPQNLSASRPQDRQFILSSKKLLLSDSGFYLCAWSVQAGHQETQYFGPGTRLLVL.

This clonotype has just a few counts. The V and J genes are TRBV25-1 and TRBJ2-5, with D unclear. Germline V CDR1 and CDR2: MGHDK, SYGVNS. Between the trimmed V and J ends, which lost 1 base and 3 bases, there was a span of 9 bases. The CDR3 is 14 amino acids. The CDR3, as DNA: TGTGCCAGCAGTGAATTTGGGTCGGAAGAGACCCAGTACTTC. Residues: CASSEFGSEETQYF.

The V call is TRBV9, the J call TRBJ1-4, with a possible D match to TRBD1 (5 bases). The V gene's germline CDR1 is SGDLS and CDR2 YYNGEE. The V end was cut by 0 bases, the J end by 0 bases, with 18 bases between. The CDR3 has 19 residues. CDR3 DNA: TGTGCCAGCAGCGTAGGGGGAGACTCTCACAGGTCAACTAATGAAAAACTGTTTTTT. Protein product: CASSVGGDSHRSTNEKLFF.